This TCR beta chain was observed in a study of tumor and adjacent non-tumor tissue in lung cancer. Broader study findings: Normal lung showed higher cumulative top 100 clone frequency than tumor.

RNA was extracted from bulk tissue without any cell sorting. For this clonotype: What it recognizes is unknown.

A modified ARM-PCR protocol with three rounds of nested PCR amplified TCRbeta. One entry per CDR3 protein, called by TCRdb with MiXCR from the multiplex PCR reads. Here the sample spans 100,000 to 120,000 distinct CDR3 sequences, approximately 80% being singletons. Per the germline V gene, CDR1 is SGHAT and CDR2 is FQNNGV. The CDR3 covers 13 residues. This sequence originates from a man in his 70s with non-small cell lung cancer. Material for sequencing was lung tumor tissue. The V call is TRBV11-2, the J call TRBJ2-3; D call uncertain. This CDR3 reads CDTSGRSIYTQYF. CDR3 nucleotide sequence: TGTGACACGTCTGGTCGGAGCATATATACGCAGTATTTT.